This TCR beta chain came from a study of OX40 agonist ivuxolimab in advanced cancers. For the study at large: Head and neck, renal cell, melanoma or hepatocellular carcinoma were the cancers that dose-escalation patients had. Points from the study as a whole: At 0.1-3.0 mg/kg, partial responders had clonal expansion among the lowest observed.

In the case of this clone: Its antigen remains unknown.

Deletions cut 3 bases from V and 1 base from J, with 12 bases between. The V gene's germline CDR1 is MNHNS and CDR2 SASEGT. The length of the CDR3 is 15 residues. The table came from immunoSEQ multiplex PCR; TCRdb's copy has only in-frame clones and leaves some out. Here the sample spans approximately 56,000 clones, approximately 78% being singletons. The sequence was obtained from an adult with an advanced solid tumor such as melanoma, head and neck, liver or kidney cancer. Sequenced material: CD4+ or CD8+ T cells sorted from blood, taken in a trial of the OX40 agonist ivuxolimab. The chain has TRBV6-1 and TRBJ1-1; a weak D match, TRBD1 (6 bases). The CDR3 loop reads CASSDQTGENTEAFF. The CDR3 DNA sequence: TGTGCCAGCAGTGATCAGACAGGCGAGAACACTGAAGCTTTCTTT.